Presented here are 21 T cell receptor beta chains from one specimen sequenced in a study of T cell repertoires in cytomegalovirus infection. Using its own MiXCR run on the reads, TCRdb lists one record per CDR3 protein. The repertoire holds 270,000 or so distinct CDR3 sequences, with 15% to 20% as singletons. The sample comprised CD8+ T cells from PBMCs. All receptors derive from a human donor in good health (CMV status not recorded). Some clones in this sample may be carry-over from other donors' samples.

On this clonotype itself: A much larger clonotype is one base distant, so this may be a read error. The chain links TRBV28 to TRBJ1-1; possibly TRBD1 for D (6 bases). Germline CDR1 and CDR2: MDHEN and SYDVKM. This CDR3 spans 15 amino acids. CDR3 loop: CASTKGTSLNTGAFF. Written as DNA, the CDR3 is TGTGCCAGCACTAAAGGGACATCTTTGAACACTGGAGCTTTCTTT.

This clonotype occurred a few times. This chain uses TRBV20-1 with TRBJ1-1, with D possibly TRBD1 on 5 matching bases. The length of the CDR3 is 18 residues. In germline, CDR1 is DFQATT, CDR2 SNEGSKA (reference sequence). V was pared by 0 bases and J by 1 base, with 21 bases between. The CDR3 protein is CSARDLAGSSQGNTEAFF. The CDR3 bases are TGCAGTGCTAGAGATCTAGCCGGATCTTCCCAGGGGAACACTGAAGCTTTCTTT.

This clonotype has only a few counts. The chain recombines TRBV28 with TRBJ1-5; 7 nucleotides line up with TRBD1. The germline CDR1 and CDR2 sequences are MDHEN and SYDVKM. With 2 bases clipped from V and 4 bases from J, the junction kept 11 bases outside the gene matches. This CDR3 comprises 17 residues. The chain's CDR3 is CASSLGVLGQINQPQHF. The CDR3, as DNA: TGTGCCAGCAGTTTAGGGGTATTGGGACAGATAAATCAGCCCCAGCATTTT.

This clonotype was seen a handful of times. The genes are TRBV4-1 and TRBJ1-2; no clear D. Trimming stripped 2 bases from V and 3 bases from J, with 16 bases between. This CDR3 is 16 amino acids long. Per germline, CDR1 MGHRA and CDR2 YSYEKL. CDR3 bases: TGCGCCAGCAGCCAACGTCCTCCAACTGGAGACTATGGCTACACCTTC. Translating gives CASSQRPPTGDYGYTF.

At least ten counts were recorded for this clonotype. The chain uses TRBV7-9 and TRBJ1-4, with D unresolved. The CDR3 has 15 amino acids. V lost 5 bases and J 2 bases, leaving 12 bases between the germline ends. Germline CDR1 is SEHNR and CDR2 is FQNEAQ (reference sequence). The CDR3 DNA sequence: TGTGCCAGCAGCCCGGACGATGGGACTAATGAAAAACTGTTTTTT. Protein: CASSPDDGTNEKLFF.

The J gene is TRBJ1-4, the V gene TRBV6-5; no clear D gene. Trimming stripped 6 bases from V and 4 bases from J, with 12 bases between. Germline-derived CDR1 and CDR2 are MNHEY and SVGAGI. This CDR3 is 14 amino acids long. This chain's CDR3 is CASSSRGVNEKLFF. The DNA for the CDR3 is TGTGCCAGCAGCTCCCGCGGGGTTAATGAAAAACTGTTTTTT.

This clonotype turned up a few times. V gene TRBV19 combines with J gene TRBJ2-7; D ambiguous. The CDR3 is made up of 15 amino acids. V was shortened by 1 base and J by 2 bases, with 12 bases between the two germline ends. Germline-derived CDR1 and CDR2 are LNHDA and SQIVND (reference sequence). The CDR3 DNA sequence: TGTGCCAGTAGTATAGGAGGAAGTGCGACCTACGAGCAGTACTTC. This codes for CASSIGGSATYEQYF.

This clonotype came up many times. The chain employs TRBV7-2 and TRBJ2-7; TRBD2 matches 12 bases. The junction had 8 bases not matched to a gene; V was cut back by 5 bases and J by 6 bases. The V gene's germline CDR1 is SGHTA and CDR2 FQGNSA. CDR3 length equals 15 residues. The CDR3, as DNA: TGTGCCAGCAGCCCCCTAGCGGGGGGGCCTCTCGAGCAGTACTTC. Amino acid sequence: CASSPLAGGPLEQYF.

The chain recombines TRBV28 with TRBJ1-5; D possibly corresponds to TRBD1 (6 bases). The CDR3 spans 18 residues. CDR1 and CDR2 (germline): MDHEN, SYDVKM. The V end lost 6 bases, the J end lost 4 bases, and 25 bases lay between the germline ends. DNA for the CDR3: TGTGCCAGCAGCCTCGGGGGCCTGGGGGGACTAGGGAATCAGCCCCAGCATTTT. Amino acid sequence: CASSLGGLGGLGNQPQHF.

There are a few counts of this clonotype. The chain couples TRBV11-2 to TRBJ2-1; D may match TRBD1 or TRBD2 (6 bases each). The CDR3 consists of 13 residues. Germline V gene sequence: CDR1 SGHAT, CDR2 FQNNGV. The V gene lost 5 bases and the J gene lost 9 bases, with 14 bases spanning the gap. CDR3 protein: CASSGGGFGEQFF. The CDR3 DNA reads TGTGCCAGCAGCGGAGGGGGGTTCGGTGAGCAGTTCTTC.

This clonotype was counted ten times or more. The chain is built from TRBV7-2 and TRBJ2-1; TRBD2 aligns across 10 bases. CDR1 and CDR2 from the germline V gene are SGHTA and FQGNSA. This CDR3 is built from 13 residues. Germline trimming cut 6 bases from V and 8 bases from J; bases unmatched to any gene: 4. The CDR3, as DNA: TGTGCCAGCAGACTAGGACTAGCGGATGAGCAGTTCTTC. Translation gives CASRLGLADEQFF.

This clonotype showed up just a few times. The chain combines TRBV7-8 with TRBJ2-1; 10 nucleotides match TRBD2. The germline V gene encodes CDR1 SGHVS and CDR2 FQNEAQ. V dropped 5 bases and J dropped 8; count of bases not matched to a gene: 9. The CDR3 loop spans 15 amino acids. In DNA form, the CDR3 reads TGTGCCAGCAGCCCCCCGACTAGCGGGTATTATGAGCAGTTCTTC. Protein: CASSPPTSGYYEQFF.

This clonotype occurred many times. The rearrangement links TRBV7-9 to TRBJ2-5, with D unclear. The CDR3 is 12 amino acids. V was clipped by 5 bases and J by 5 bases, with 9 bases between them. CDR1 is SEHNR and CDR2 is FQNEAQ in the germline V gene (reference sequence). This CDR3 is CASSSPRETQYF. The CDR3 nucleotides are TGTGCCAGCAGCAGCCCCCGGGAGACCCAGTACTTC.

V and J are TRBV7-9 and TRBJ2-1; TRBD2 agrees at 10 bases. This CDR3 is 17 amino acids long. The junction had 14 bases not matched to a gene; V was cut back by 4 bases and J by 8 bases. Germline values: CDR1 SEHNR, CDR2 FQNEAQ (reference sequence). As DNA, the CDR3 is TGTGCCAGCAGCTCCCCGGTTAGCGGGGGGTTGAGGGATGAGCAGTTCTTC. This gives the protein CASSSPVSGGLRDEQFF.

This chain links TRBV12-3 or TRBV12-4 with TRBJ1-1, with TRBD1 identical over 9 bases. The trim removed 1 base at V and 5 bases at J, leaving 5 bases unmatched. The CDR3 runs to 15 residues. The CDR3 region has the DNA TGTGCCAGCAGTTTAGTCGGGACAGGGAAGACTGAAGCTTTCTTT. The encoded protein is CASSLVGTGKTEAFF.

The chain joins TRBV29-1 to TRBJ2-1; the D is unclear. V was shortened by 4 bases and J by 3 bases, with 13 bases between the two germline ends. This CDR3 spans 14 amino acids. The germline gives CDR1 SQVTM, CDR2 ANQGSEA. The CDR3 sequence: CSVGVLEVYNEQFF. Here the CDR3 DNA reads TGCAGCGTTGGTGTTCTCGAAGTCTACAATGAGCAGTTCTTC.

This clonotype occurred many times. This chain joins TRBV12-3 or TRBV12-4 and TRBJ2-5; 7 nucleotides agree with TRBD2. CDR3 length: 18 residues. With V trimmed by 3 bases and J by 0 bases, 13 bases remained unmatched. CDR3 residues: CASSLQAGILLDQETQYF. The CDR3 DNA follows: TGTGCCAGCAGTTTGCAAGCGGGGATCCTCCTGGACCAAGAGACCCAGTACTTC.

This clonotype has at least ten counts. The V and J genes are TRBV14 and TRBJ2-7, with D perhaps TRBD1 or TRBD2 (5 bases each). The germline CDR1 and CDR2 sequences are SGHDN and FVKESK. This CDR3 spans 15 amino acids. Trimming cost V 0 bases and J 4 bases, with 13 bases left between them. This CDR3 is CASSQDERGVYEQYF. The CDR3 region has the DNA TGTGCCAGCAGCCAAGACGAGAGGGGAGTGTACGAGCAGTACTTC.

There are a few counts of this clonotype. The chain has TRBV28 and TRBJ1-3; D call uncertain. The ends were cut back, 5 bases at V and 0 bases at J, with 14 bases in the middle. The CDR3 length is 16 residues. Germline CDR1 reads MDHEN; CDR2 reads SYDVKM. CDR3 bases: TGTGCCAGCAGTCGGGGTCTGGGGTACTCTGGAAACACCATATATTTT. Protein: CASSRGLGYSGNTIYF.

The genes are TRBV2 and TRBJ2-1, with TRBD2 as a possible D gene (6 bases). Looked up from germline, CDR1 is SNHLY and CDR2 is FYNNEI. Trimming pared 10 bases from V and 0 bases from J, leaving 10 bases between. The CDR3 is 13 residues long. Here the CDR3 reads CATGLSSYNEQFF. Written as DNA, the CDR3 is TGTGCCACGGGACTTAGCTCCTACAATGAGCAGTTCTTC.

The J gene is TRBJ2-1, the V gene TRBV2; either TRBD1 or TRBD2 may fit D (5 bases each). There are 17 residues in the CDR3. Germline V CDR1 and CDR2: SNHLY, FYNNEI. V was shortened by 5 bases and J by 1 base, with 18 bases between the two germline ends. The chain's CDR3 is CASSPPERGLSYNEQFF. CDR3 bases: TGTGCCAGCAGTCCTCCGGAGAGGGGCTTATCCTACAATGAGCAGTTCTTC.